Listed below are T cell receptor beta chains from one sample, sequenced in a study of response to subunit inactivated influenza vaccine. MiXCR, applied by TCRdb to the RT-PCR reads, yields one record per CDR3 protein. The table lists about 520,000 distinct CDR3 sequences, about a tenth of them singletons. The specimen was PBMCs from blood, collected roughly 46 days after vaccination. The origin of the receptors is a man aged 50 to 60 who received an inactivated influenza vaccine. Each CDR3 is given without its conserved first and last residue. Not every row has a clone size; where given, it reads once, few, many or a size class.

TRBV3-1	few	TRBJ2-3	ASSYSTGGIFTDTQY
TRBV20-1	many	TRBJ1-3	SARDLAGSGNTIY
TRBV5-1	few	TRBJ1-2	ASSTRTTGGYGYT
TRBV3-1	few	TRBJ1-6	ASSQQGTENSPLH
TRBV5-1	NA	TRBJ2-3	ASSALGTGGTDTQY
TRBV3-1	NA	TRBJ2-2	ASSQLAGVTGELF
TRBV5-1	few	TRBJ2-5	ASSLAGGEQTQY
TRBV7-8	few	TRBJ2-2	ASSLIGGGTGELF
TRBV7-2	many	TRBJ2-3	ASSLMGASLY
TRBV6-1	NA	TRBJ1-2	ASSLRDRDGYT
TRBV27	NA	TRBJ2-3	ASRSIAAADTQY
TRBV5-1	many	TRBJ2-7	ASSLAGTYEQY
TRBV7-6	few	TRBJ1-2	ASSLYRNYGYT
TRBV7-2	NA	TRBJ2-7	ASSPHGVNEQY
TRBV6-1	NA	TRBJ2-3	ASSEFSSGTDTQY
TRBV4-2	NA	TRBJ2-1	ASSHEGGVSSSYNEQF
TRBV29-1	NA	TRBJ2-7	SVDFGAHEQY
TRBV2	once	TRBJ2-1	ASSWTGEGF
TRBV6-2/TRBV6-3	few	TRBJ2-1	ASSRAGQGGNEQF
TRBV28	few	TRBJ2-1	ASSSAGGLF
TRBV6-2/TRBV6-3	few	TRBJ2-1	ASSTLWGGGDEQF
TRBV29-1	few	TRBJ2-2	SGQGAPGELF
TRBV7-6	NA	TRBJ2-2	ASSGRLAGGFAGELF
TRBV7-2	many	TRBJ1-6	ASSLAFNSPLH
TRBV29-1	few	TRBJ2-7	SVVSSGRYEQY
TRBV20-1	NA	TRBJ2-7	SATSGGILYEQY
TRBV5-1	many	TRBJ1-5	ASRGQDNQPQH
TRBV11-2	many	TRBJ2-1	ASSLGEVQF
TRBV25-1	few	TRBJ2-7	ASSYGTAPAYEQY
TRBV5-1	few	TRBJ2-1	ASSKGRSRVGLRDNEQF
TRBV4-3	many	TRBJ1-6	ASSQVTGRSSPLH